The clone carrying this TCR beta chain was detected once. Its target is unknown. The data belong to a study of cytomegalovirus exposure and HLA in healthy donors. Turning to the study itself: Among the 300 to 500 genotyped donors, 81% were placed in the Caucasian-associated ancestry cluster.

General study findings and limits: Segments of the TCR beta V type were, in most cases, productive about 90% or about 30% of the time in an earlier analysis. A later analysis by the authors found several of the most significant clusters apparently linked to common viral pathogens.

Looked up from germline, CDR1 is LNHDA and CDR2 is SQIVND (reference sequence). V lost 3 bases and J 2 bases, leaving 2 bases between the germline ends. The CDR3 loop spans 12 amino acids. It was with 60 Vbeta and 13 Jbeta primers that the PCR ran. The protocol was immunoSEQ multiplex PCR, while the TCRdb copy is restricted to in-frame clones and leaves out a portion. The table shows about 54,000 clones, with approximately 77% occurring only once. Source material: PBMCs. The J gene is TRBJ1-5, the V gene TRBV19, with unresolved D. This receptor was identified in a woman aged 18 to 35 in good health and CMV-seronegative. CDR3 DNA sequence: TGTGCCAGTAGTATCGGCAATCAGCCCCAGCATTTT. Residues: CASSIGNQPQHF.